This TCR beta chain emerged from a study of cytomegalovirus exposure and HLA in healthy donors. The germline V gene encodes CDR1 LNHDA and CDR2 SQIVND (reference sequence). This CDR3 is built from 14 residues. V lost 5 bases to trimming and J lost 3 bases; unmatched junction nucleotides: 3. General study points: As a later analysis showed, several of the most significant clusters appeared to be linked to common viral pathogens.

This PCR relied on a set of 60 Vbeta primers and 13 Jbeta primers. Sequencing used immunoSEQ multiplex PCR; TCRdb keeps in-frame clones, though not all of them. The profile shows 130,000 to 150,000 clones, roughly 79% of them singletons. A remark on this clone: The antigen remains undetermined.

The chain combines TRBV19 with TRBJ1-2, with TRBD1 identical over 10 bases. Material: PBMCs. The sequence was obtained from a man younger than 35 in good health and CMV-seronegative. The CDR3 here is CASSSGQGHYGYTF. The CDR3, as DNA: TGTGCCAGTAGTTCGGGACAGGGGCACTATGGCTACACCTTC.